A selection of T cell receptor beta chains follows, all from one sample in a study of CD8 T cells in ankylosing spondylitis. Each CDR3 protein gets one entry after TCRdb re-called the 5' RACE reads with MiXCR. The sample records roughly 130,000 distinct CDR3 sequences, around 15% being singletons. Sequencing was carried out using blood, either unsorted or a sorted T cell fraction (not recorded which). The source of these receptors is a female donor with ankylosing spondylitis or in good health (not recorded which). Each CDR3 is given with its conserved first and last residue. D genes are given only for firm matches. A clone size is listed for some rows: how often the clone was seen (once, few, many), or a class if it is expanded.

v_call	j_call	d_call	clone_size	cdr3_aa	cdr3_nt
TRBV6-1	TRBJ1-3	.	.	CASSSQGGGSGNTIYF	TGTGCCAGCAGCTCACAGGGCGGGGGCTCTGGAAACACCATATATTTT
TRBV28	TRBJ2-1	TRBD2	many	CASTTSGSNEQFF	TGTGCCAGCACCACTAGCGGCTCCAATGAGCAGTTCTTC
TRBV10-3	TRBJ2-7	.	.	CAISGSSGSEQYF	TGTGCCATCAGTGGTTCGTCCGGGTCCGAGCAGTACTTC
TRBV11-2	TRBJ2-5	.	many	CASSLEPTRQTQYF	TGTGCCAGCAGCTTAGAGCCGACTCGGCAGACCCAGTACTTC
TRBV20-1	TRBJ2-1	.	.	CSGASEYEQFF	TGCAGTGGGGCTTCGGAGTATGAGCAGTTCTTC
TRBV4-1	TRBJ2-4	.	many	CASSQGSGIQYF	TGCGCCAGCAGCCAAGGGTCAGGAATTCAGTACTTC
TRBV24-1	TRBJ2-7	TRBD1	many	CATSDAGQGSYEQYF	TGTGCCACCAGTGATGCGGGACAGGGGTCCTACGAGCAGTACTTC
TRBV6-6	TRBJ2-1	.	few	CASSYDQLFF	TGTGCCAGCAGTTACGATCAGCTGTTCTTC
TRBV6-5	TRBJ1-1	.	many	CASSYSARGPTEAFF	TGTGCCAGCAGTTACTCAGCGCGAGGGCCCACTGAAGCTTTCTTT
TRBV5-1	TRBJ2-1	.	.	CASRAVGGSYNEQFF	TGCGCCAGCCGGGCTGTTGGCGGCTCCTACAATGAGCAGTTCTTC
TRBV5-1	TRBJ1-2	.	many	CASSFPGDYGYTF	TGCGCCAGCAGCTTTCCAGGAGACTATGGCTACACCTTC
TRBV7-8	TRBJ2-1	TRBD2	few	CASSLAGLAGGDEQFF	TGTGCCAGCAGCTTAGCCGGACTAGCGGGAGGCGATGAGCAGTTCTTC
TRBV5-5	TRBJ1-1	.	many	CASSFRSWAFF	TGTGCCAGCAGCTTCAGGTCATGGGCTTTCTTT
TRBV6-1	TRBJ2-1	.	many	CASSGSPYNEQFF	TGTGCCAGCAGCGGTTCCCCTTACAATGAGCAGTTCTTC
TRBV10-3	TRBJ1-1	TRBD1	many	CAIRPTGDREAFF	TGTGCCATCAGGCCGACAGGGGACCGTGAAGCTTTCTTT
TRBV12-3/TRBV12-4	TRBJ1-1	TRBD1	many	CASSPRQGNTEAFF	TGTGCCAGCAGTCCCCGACAGGGGAACACTGAAGCTTTCTTT
TRBV7-9	TRBJ2-1	TRBD2	.	CASSSRGLAVPYNEQFF	TGTGCCAGCAGCTCACGGGGACTAGCGGTACCCTACAATGAGCAGTTCTTC
TRBV6-2/TRBV6-3	TRBJ2-7	.	many	CASSYEGVFNEQYF	TGTGCCAGCAGTTATGAGGGGGTCTTCAACGAGCAGTACTTC
TRBV12-3/TRBV12-4	TRBJ1-4	TRBD1	few	CASSLGQPLNEKLFF	TGTGCCAGCAGTTTGGGACAGCCTCTTAATGAAAAACTGTTTTTT
TRBV19	TRBJ2-7	TRBD2	.	CASSTRRAGGSSSYEQYF	TGTGCCAGTAGTACCCGGAGAGCGGGAGGGTCAAGCTCCTACGAGCAGTACTTC
TRBV5-1	TRBJ2-1	TRBD1	many	CASHETGGNNEQFF	TGCGCCAGTCATGAGACAGGGGGCAACAATGAGCAGTTCTTC
TRBV20-1	TRBJ2-7	TRBD1	many	CSASWDRGPYEQYF	TGCAGTGCTAGTTGGGACAGGGGGCCCTACGAGCAGTACTTC
TRBV6-5	TRBJ2-7	TRBD1	.	CASSSWTGSSYEQYF	TGTGCCAGCAGTTCCTGGACAGGGAGCTCCTACGAGCAGTACTTC
TRBV5-1	TRBJ1-4	.	.	CASSRALGRGLEKLFF	TGCGCCAGCAGCCGGGCCTTGGGGAGGGGCTTAGAAAAACTGTTTTTT
TRBV12-3/TRBV12-4	TRBJ2-3	TRBD2	many	CASSSGRRRTDTQYF	TGTGCCAGCAGCTCCGGGAGGAGGCGCACAGATACGCAGTATTTT
TRBV12-3/TRBV12-4	TRBJ1-2	TRBD1	once	CTSSFGQAYGYTF	TGTACCAGCAGTTTTGGACAGGCCTATGGCTACACCTTC
TRBV5-1	TRBJ2-1	.	many	CASTTLNEQFF	TGCGCCAGCACGACCCTGAATGAGCAGTTCTTC
TRBV19	TRBJ1-3	.	many	CASREQNSGNTIYF	TGTGCCAGTCGAGAACAAAACTCTGGAAACACCATATATTTT
TRBV20-1	TRBJ2-2	TRBD2	.	CSAKRGTSDAGELFF	TGCAGTGCTAAACGAGGGACTAGCGATGCGGGGGAGCTGTTTTTT
TRBV7-3	TRBJ2-3	TRBD2	.	CASSSRTSGGADTQYF	TGTGCCAGCAGCTCCCGGACTAGCGGTGGGGCAGATACGCAGTATTTT
TRBV10-3	TRBJ2-7	.	few	CAISESWGWEQYF	TGTGCCATCAGTGAGTCGTGGGGTTGGGAGCAGTACTTC
TRBV9	TRBJ2-1	TRBD1	many	CASSSRDRNNEQFF	TGTGCCAGCAGCTCCCGGGACAGAAACAATGAGCAGTTCTTC
TRBV20-1	TRBJ1-3	.	.	CSARAGTDGNTIYF	TGCAGTGCTAGAGCGGGAACGGATGGAAACACCATATATTTT
TRBV20-1	TRBJ1-5	TRBD1	.	CSASGGTGGDQPQHF	TGCAGTGCTAGTGGAGGGACAGGGGGCGATCAGCCCCAGCATTTT
TRBV29-1	TRBJ2-1	TRBD2	.	CSVSGGAYNEQFF	TGCAGCGTAAGCGGGGGGGCCTACAATGAGCAGTTCTTC
TRBV5-1	TRBJ1-1	TRBD1	many	CASSSGGSNTEAFF	TGCGCCAGCAGCTCAGGGGGAAGTAACACTGAAGCTTTCTTT
TRBV20-1	TRBJ2-1	TRBD2	few	CSALTGTTNEQFF	TGCAGTGCTTTAACCGGGACTACCAATGAGCAGTTCTTC
TRBV5-1	TRBJ2-1	TRBD2	.	CASSHSGGQYNEQFF	TGCGCCAGCAGCCATAGCGGGGGCCAGTACAATGAGCAGTTCTTC
TRBV9	TRBJ2-2	TRBD2	.	CASSVTTSGLAGELFF	TGTGCCAGCAGCGTAACGACTAGCGGGTTAGCCGGGGAGCTGTTTTTT
TRBV10-3	TRBJ2-7	.	many	CAISESGRRSSSYEQYF	TGTGCCATCAGTGAGTCGGGGCGGCGGTCGAGCTCCTACGAGCAGTACTTC
TRBV5-1	TRBJ2-3	.	many	CASSLASGTDTQYF	TGTGCCAGCAGCTTAGCTAGCGGCACAGATACGCAGTATTTT
TRBV7-2	TRBJ2-1	TRBD2	.	CASSLGPSGAYNEQFF	TGTGCCAGCAGCTTAGGCCCTAGCGGGGCGTACAATGAGCAGTTCTTC
TRBV11-1	TRBJ2-7	.	few	CASSLGPGQFSYEQYF	TGTGCCAGCAGCTTAGGGCCGGGGCAGTTCTCCTACGAGCAGTACTTC
TRBV6-1	TRBJ1-2	.	many	CASSTPGPNYGYTF	TGTGCCAGCAGTACCCCGGGGCCCAACTATGGCTACACCTTC
TRBV20-1	TRBJ2-4	.	.	CSARRAAAKNIQYF	TGCAGTGCCCGTAGGGCAGCAGCCAAAAACATTCAGTACTTC
TRBV7-9	TRBJ1-1	.	.	CASSSKSGDTEAFF	TGTGCCAGCAGCTCAAAATCGGGGGACACTGAAGCTTTCTTT
TRBV12-3/TRBV12-4	TRBJ1-1	.	many	CASSFGGNTEAFF	TGTGCCAGCAGTTTTGGGGGTAACACTGAAGCTTTCTTT
TRBV9	TRBJ2-3	.	.	CASSPPGERDTDTQYF	TGTGCCAGCAGCCCCCCAGGGGAGAGGGACACAGATACGCAGTATTTT
TRBV18	TRBJ2-7	.	.	CASSPQDSYEQYF	TGTGCCAGCTCACCACAGGACTCCTACGAGCAGTACTTC
TRBV6-5	TRBJ1-2	TRBD1	few	CASSYLAGDRDYGYTF	TGTGCCAGCAGTTATTTGGCTGGGGACAGAGATTATGGCTACACCTTC
TRBV28	TRBJ2-5	TRBD1	.	CASSLGQGAVETQYF	TGTGCCAGCAGTCTAGGACAGGGGGCTGTGGAGACCCAGTACTTC